These 32 T cell receptor beta chains were sequenced from one sample in a study of graft-versus-host responses after intestinal transplantation. This table comes from immunoSEQ multiplex PCR, and its TCRdb copy is limited to in-frame clones, with some not included. The sample records some 76,000 clones, about nine tenths being singletons. These receptors lack a known antigen. The sample in question was unstimulated CD8+ T cells sorted from spleen or lymph node cells, obtained before transplant. Receptors originate from a human donor who was the organ donor for an intestinal transplant.

The CDR3 region has the DNA TGTGCCAGCAAACGTCGCCCCGCCTTAGTGACTGAAGCTTTCTTT. This sequence encodes CASKRRPALVTEAFF. The chain joins TRBV6-6 to TRBJ1-1; the D is unclear. Trimming took 7 bases from V and 5 from J, leaving 20 bases between them. The CDR3 has 15 residues. CDR1 is MNHNY, CDR2 SVGAGI, per germline (reference sequence).

This clone was found once. V gene TRBV30 combines with J gene TRBJ2-3, with a possible D match to TRBD2 (5 bases). This CDR3 has 14 amino acids. The germline CDR1 and CDR2 sequences are GTSNPN and SVGIG (reference sequence). V was trimmed by 1 base and J by 1 base, leaving 9 bases between them. The CDR3, as DNA: TGTGCCTGGAGTGGCGGTAGCGGCACAGATACGCAGTATTTT. Translated, it gives CAWSGGSGTDTQYF.

The J gene is TRBJ2-2, the V gene TRBV7-2; D is undetermined. Per the germline V gene, CDR1 is SGHTA and CDR2 is FQGNSA. This CDR3 has 15 amino acids. The ends were cut back, 10 bases at V and 0 bases at J, with 15 bases in the middle. This CDR3 reads CATPLADTNTGELFF. Written as DNA, the CDR3 is TGTGCCACCCCCCTGGCAGACACGAACACCGGGGAGCTGTTTTTT.

The chain employs TRBV11-3 and TRBJ2-3; D possibly matches TRBD1 or TRBD2 (6 bases each). CDR1 is SGHNT and CDR2 is YENEEA in the germline V gene. Trimming shortened V by 1 base and J by 3 bases, and 11 bases separated the two germline ends. The CDR3 loop spans 15 amino acids. The CDR3 loop is CASSLGGAQTDTQYF. Here the CDR3 DNA reads TGTGCCAGCAGCTTAGGGGGGGCCCAGACAGATACGCAGTATTTT.

The chain recombines TRBV30 with TRBJ2-7; D is ambiguous. Between the trimmed V and J ends, which lost 4 bases and 0 bases, there was a span of 16 bases. The CDR3 sequence is 15 residues long. CDR1 GTSNPN and CDR2 SVGIG come from the germline V gene (reference sequence). The CDR3 here is CAWNVGSEYSYEQYF. CDR3 DNA: TGTGCCTGGAATGTGGGGTCAGAGTACTCCTACGAGCAGTACTTC.

This rearrangement joins TRBV15 to TRBJ2-3; 9 bases line up with TRBD2. The CDR3 totals 19 residues. Trimming removed 5 bases from V and 0 bases from J; junction bases left unmatched: 15. Germline lookup yields CDR1 LNHNV and CDR2 YYDKDF (reference sequence). DNA of the CDR3: TGTGCCACCAGCGGGTGGGAAAGCGGGGGGCGTTCTAGCACAGATACGCAGTATTTT. It codes for CATSGWESGGRSSTDTQYF. Together with reference TRBV15 and TRBJ2-3, the CDR3 gives the full variable domain: DAMVIQNPRYQVTQFGKPVTLSCSQTLNHNVMYWYQQKSSQAPKLLFHYYDKDFNNEADTPDNFQSRRPNTSFCFLDIRSPGLGDTAMYLCATSGWESGGRSSTDTQYFGPGTRLTVL.

V and J are TRBV18 and TRBJ2-3; TRBD2 agrees at 10 bases. Germline CDR1 KGHSH, CDR2 LQKENI. The CDR3 totals 16 residues. J was trimmed by 4 bases and V by 5 bases; bases with no gene match: 9. CDR3 DNA: TGTGCCAGCTCAGTTCCCGAGCGGGGGGGGTCAGATACGCAGTATTTT. Its protein is CASSVPERGGSDTQYF. Full variable domain (rest looked up from reference TRBV18 and TRBJ2-3): NAGVMQNPRHLVRRRGQEARLRCSPMKGHSHVYWYRQLPEEGLKFMVYLQKENIIDESGMPKERFSAEFPKEGPSILRIQQVVRGDSAAYFCASSVPERGGSDTQYFGPGTRLTVL.

This chain links TRBV28 with TRBJ1-4; 9 nucleotides agree with TRBD1. V shed 1 base, J shed 11 bases, and the junction held 8 bases outside the gene matches. This CDR3 is built from 15 residues. Per the germline V gene, CDR1 is MDHEN and CDR2 is SYDVKM. CDR3 nucleotide sequence: TGTGCCAGCAGTTTATTTGGGACAGGGACATGGAAACTGTTTTTT. The encoded protein is CASSLFGTGTWKLFF.

The chain carries TRBV4-1 and TRBJ1-6; the match to TRBD1 covers 7 bases. This CDR3 has 14 amino acids. From germline, CDR1 is MGHRA and CDR2 YSYEKL. The junction had 7 bases not matched to a gene; V was cut back by 7 bases and J by 7 bases. This CDR3 is CASNTNRGNSPLHF. The CDR3 bases are TGCGCCAGCAATACAAACAGGGGAAATTCACCCCTCCACTTT.

The rearrangement joins TRBV27 to TRBJ2-5; TRBD2 matches 10 bases. J was trimmed by 4 bases and V by 8 bases; bases with no gene match: 7. Germline V gives CDR1 MNHEY, CDR2 SMNVEV (reference sequence). This CDR3 region has 14 residues. The CDR3 loop is CASSPSGGVETQYF. The CDR3 DNA is TGTGCCAGCTCCCCCAGCGGGGGGGTAGAGACCCAGTACTTC.

The J gene is TRBJ1-1, the V gene TRBV6-1, with 8 bases aligning to TRBD1. Per the germline V gene, CDR1 is MNHNS and CDR2 is SASEGT. This CDR3 contains 13 residues. The V gene end was trimmed by 2 bases and the J gene end by 8 bases; junction bases not matched to a gene: 4. The CDR3 loop reads CASSEPGGLEAFF. The CDR3, as DNA: TGTGCCAGCAGTGAACCAGGGGGCCTAGAAGCTTTCTTT.

The genes are TRBV13 and TRBJ2-3, with D maybe TRBD2 (6 bases). CDR1 is PRHDT and CDR2 is FYEKMQ in the germline V gene (reference sequence). With 2 bases removed from V and 1 base from J, the gap between germline ends came to 10 bases. The CDR3 totals 15 residues. The DNA of the CDR3 is TGTGCCAGCAGCTTACTAGGAGGGGGCACAGATACGCAGTATTTT. Translating gives CASSLLGGGTDTQYF.

V usage is TRBV14 and J usage is TRBJ2-5; no firm D call. Trimming pared 0 bases from V and 2 bases from J, leaving 16 bases between. In germline, CDR1 is SGHDN, CDR2 FVKESK. This CDR3 comprises 17 residues. CDR3 bases: TGTGCCAGCAGCCAAGATCCTCCTAGTTTCGATCAAGAGACCCAGTACTTC. Its protein product is CASSQDPPSFDQETQYF.

CDR3 sequence: CASSLGRGSEAFF. The CDR3 nucleotides read TGTGCCAGCAGCTTAGGTCGCGGATCGGAAGCTTTCTTT. This chain uses TRBV7-9 with TRBJ1-1; D gene ambiguous. The V end was cut by 1 base, the J end by 8 bases, with 11 bases between. This CDR3 is built from 13 residues. CDR1 and CDR2 from the germline V gene are SEHNR and FQNEAQ (reference sequence).

This rearrangement joins TRBV28 to TRBJ2-5, with 8 bases fitting TRBD1. The CDR3 loop spans 15 amino acids. Germline loops: CDR1 MDHEN, CDR2 SYDVKM. V dropped 8 bases and J dropped 2; count of bases not matched to a gene: 10. CDR3 sequence: CASGQEGQGQETQYF. CDR3 nucleotide sequence: TGTGCCAGCGGTCAAGAAGGACAGGGACAAGAGACCCAGTACTTC.

This clone was observed once. The chain joins TRBV27 to TRBJ2-1; D unclear. Germline lookup yields CDR1 MNHEY and CDR2 SMNVEV (reference sequence). Trimming shortened V by 5 bases and J by 7 bases, and 15 bases separated the two germline ends. This CDR3 is built from 14 residues. CDR3 DNA: TGTGCCAGCAGTACTCTTCCGGGCCCTAATGAGCAGTTCTTC. As protein: CASSTLPGPNEQFF.

V and J are TRBV9 and TRBJ2-1; the D gene could be TRBD1 or TRBD2 (6 bases each). The CDR3 runs to 17 residues. The V gene lost 1 base and the J gene lost 1 base, with 15 bases spanning the gap. Germline V lookup: CDR1 SGDLS, CDR2 YYNGEE. CDR3 residues: CASSVWGASSSYNEQFF. The CDR3 nucleotides are TGTGCCAGCAGCGTATGGGGGGCCAGTAGTTCCTACAATGAGCAGTTCTTC.

This chain connects TRBV4-1 to TRBJ1-1; D is possibly TRBD1 (5 bases). The CDR3 is 13 amino acids. Germline CDR1 is MGHRA and CDR2 is YSYEKL. Trimming removed 7 bases at V and 8 bases at J, with 17 bases between. The CDR3 region is CASNLGGWGEAFF. In DNA form, the CDR3 reads TGCGCCAGCAACCTCGGGGGGTGGGGCGAAGCTTTCTTT.

The rearrangement links TRBV7-8 to TRBJ2-2; the D is unclear. The CDR3 is made up of 15 amino acids. Germline V gene data show CDR1 as SGHVS and CDR2 as FQNEAQ. Deletions cut 1 base from V and 2 bases from J, with 8 bases between. For the CDR3, the DNA is TGTGCCAGCAGCTTAGTGCGGATAAACACCGGGGAGCTGTTTTTT. Residues: CASSLVRINTGELFF.

The chain employs TRBV19 and TRBJ1-2; TRBD1 might be the D (5 bases). Trimming took off 5 bases at V and 2 bases at J, with 18 bases between the two ends. In germline, CDR1 is LNHDA, CDR2 SQIVND (reference sequence). This CDR3 comprises 16 residues. CDR3 protein: CASSFRRGQGNYGYTF. DNA of the CDR3: TGTGCCAGTAGTTTTAGGAGGGGCCAAGGGAACTATGGCTACACCTTC.

The V call is TRBV4-1, the J call TRBJ2-1, with a tentative D call TRBD2 (6 bases). V was shortened by 4 bases and J by 4 bases, with 14 bases between the two germline ends. Germline assignment: CDR1 MGHRA and CDR2 YSYEKL. The CDR3 has 15 amino acids. In DNA form, the CDR3 reads TGCGCCAGCAGCCTTGAGCGGGCATCATACAATGAGCAGTTCTTC. This sequence encodes CASSLERASYNEQFF.

The V call is TRBV27, the J call TRBJ1-5, with 7 bases matching TRBD1. The junction had 8 bases not matched to a gene; V was cut back by 7 bases and J by 5 bases. The germline V gene encodes CDR1 MNHEY and CDR2 SMNVEV (reference sequence). CDR3 length equals 14 residues. The CDR3 spells CASKARRGHQPQHF. CDR3 coding DNA: TGTGCCAGCAAAGCTCGTAGGGGGCATCAGCCCCAGCATTTT.

CDR3 DNA: TGTGCCAGCAGTTTGGGGAGCAATCAGCCCCAGCATTTT. Amino acids: CASSLGSNQPQHF. The genes are TRBV6-1 and TRBJ1-5; the D is unclear. V lost 5 bases to trimming and J lost 1 base, with 6 bases between them. The CDR3 runs 13 residues. CDR1 is MNHNS and CDR2 is SASEGT in the germline V gene.

The chain has TRBV2 and TRBJ2-7, with TRBD1 matching over 9 bases. Germline CDR1 SNHLY, CDR2 FYNNEI. V shed 6 bases, J shed 3 bases, and the junction held 3 bases outside the gene matches. CDR3 length: 13 amino acids. DNA of the CDR3: TGTGCCAGCAGGGACAGGGGATACTACGAGCAGTACTTC. This codes for CASRDRGYYEQYF.

This sequence joins TRBV6-1 and TRBJ2-1; D gene ambiguous. The CDR3 is 14 residues long. Germline V gene sequence: CDR1 MNHNS, CDR2 SASEGT. The germline V and J ends were trimmed by 1 base and 8 bases, with 12 bases remaining between them. Here the CDR3 DNA reads TGTGCCAGCAGTGAAGGGGAAGAACATCATGAGCAGTTCTTC. This encodes CASSEGEEHHEQFF.

The chain is built from TRBV9 and TRBJ1-1, with a tentative D call TRBD1 (6 bases). Between the trimmed V and J ends, which lost 3 bases and 12 bases, there was a span of 21 bases. This CDR3 region has 14 residues. Germline V gene data show CDR1 as SGDLS and CDR2 as YYNGEE. The CDR3: CASSEDGTLGTTFF. DNA of the CDR3: TGTGCCAGCAGCGAGGACGGGACATTGGGAACTACTTTCTTT.

V usage is TRBV7-9 and J usage is TRBJ1-1, with D perhaps TRBD1 (6 bases). Germline V gene lookup returns CDR1 SEHNR and CDR2 FQNEAQ (reference sequence). The CDR3 sequence is 15 residues long. The ends were cut back, 1 base at V and 3 bases at J, with 12 bases in the middle. CDR3 in amino acids: CASSLGDMSYTEAFF. For the CDR3, the DNA is TGTGCCAGCAGCTTAGGGGACATGTCGTACACTGAAGCTTTCTTT.

The chain uses TRBV4-1 and TRBJ1-1, with D perhaps matching TRBD1 (6 bases). V shed 2 bases and J shed 5 bases, with 15 bases lying between them. Germline CDR1 reads MGHRA; CDR2 reads YSYEKL. The CDR3 runs to 15 residues. DNA for the CDR3: TGCGCCAGCAGCCAATCTTCAGGGGTTGGAACTGAAGCTTTCTTT. Translation gives CASSQSSGVGTEAFF.

The chain combines TRBV9 with TRBJ1-2; a weak D match, TRBD1 (6 bases). V lost 3 bases, J lost 7 bases, and 16 bases lay in between. In germline, CDR1 is SGDLS, CDR2 YYNGEE. CDR3 size: 14 residues. The CDR3 DNA reads TGTGCCAGCAGCGGGGGGGCAGGGCCGCTTGGCTACACCTTC. Protein sequence: CASSGGAGPLGYTF.

The chain employs TRBV5-1 and TRBJ1-2; D is unclear. CDR1 and CDR2 (germline): SGHRS, YFSETQ. This CDR3 is built from 18 residues. Trimming removed 1 base at V and 0 bases at J, with 19 bases between. The CDR3 loop is CASSLSPAGYPPNYGYTF. The DNA of the CDR3 is TGCGCCAGCAGCTTGAGTCCCGCAGGCTACCCCCCTAACTATGGCTACACCTTC.

In its sample, this clone was seen a few times. The chain joins TRBV9 to TRBJ1-5; D not certain. This CDR3 has 13 amino acids. Germline CDR1 is SGDLS and CDR2 is YYNGEE. V was trimmed by 0 bases and J by 3 bases, leaving 4 bases between them. The CDR3 region has the DNA TGTGCCAGCAGCGTAGATTTCAATCAGCCCCAGCATTTT. It yields the protein CASSVDFNQPQHF.

V usage is TRBV9 and J usage is TRBJ2-3, with TRBD2 identical over 8 bases. Trimming removed 0 bases from V and 4 bases from J; junction bases left unmatched: 10. This CDR3 is built from 17 residues. CDR1 is SGDLS and CDR2 is YYNGEE in the germline V gene. The CDR3 spells CASSVDSGLDVADTQYF. The CDR3 DNA is TGTGCCAGCAGCGTAGATTCGGGACTAGATGTCGCAGATACGCAGTATTTT.